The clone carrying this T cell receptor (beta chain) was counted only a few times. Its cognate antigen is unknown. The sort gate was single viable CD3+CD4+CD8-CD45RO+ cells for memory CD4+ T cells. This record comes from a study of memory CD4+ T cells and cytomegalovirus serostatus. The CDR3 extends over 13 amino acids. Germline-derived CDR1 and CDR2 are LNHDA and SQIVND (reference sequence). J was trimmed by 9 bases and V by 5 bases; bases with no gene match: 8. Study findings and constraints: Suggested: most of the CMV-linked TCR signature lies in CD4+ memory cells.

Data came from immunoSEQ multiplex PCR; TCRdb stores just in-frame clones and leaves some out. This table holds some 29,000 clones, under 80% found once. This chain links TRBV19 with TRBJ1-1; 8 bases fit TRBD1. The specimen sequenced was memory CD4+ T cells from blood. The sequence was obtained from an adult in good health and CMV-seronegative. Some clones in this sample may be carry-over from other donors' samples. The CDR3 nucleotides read TGTGCCAGTAGTGTTCAGACAGGGGCTCAAGCTTTCTTT. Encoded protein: CASSVQTGAQAFF.